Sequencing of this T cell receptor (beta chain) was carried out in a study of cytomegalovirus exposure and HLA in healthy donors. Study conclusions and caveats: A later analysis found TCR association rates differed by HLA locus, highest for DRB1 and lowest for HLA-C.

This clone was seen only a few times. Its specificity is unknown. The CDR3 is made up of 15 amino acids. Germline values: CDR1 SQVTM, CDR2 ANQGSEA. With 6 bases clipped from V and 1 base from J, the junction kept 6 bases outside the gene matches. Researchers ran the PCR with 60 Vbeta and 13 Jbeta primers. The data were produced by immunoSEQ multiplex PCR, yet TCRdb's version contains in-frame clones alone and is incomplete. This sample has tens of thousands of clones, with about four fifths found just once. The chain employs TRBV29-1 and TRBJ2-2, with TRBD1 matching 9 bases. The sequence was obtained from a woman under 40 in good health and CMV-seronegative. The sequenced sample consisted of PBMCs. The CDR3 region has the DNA TGCAGCGTCGAACAGGGGGCGAAGAACACCGGGGAGCTGTTTTTT. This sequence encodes CSVEQGAKNTGELFF.